Here is one T cell receptor (beta chain) with its context. The antigen is unknown. The data stem from a study of cytomegalovirus exposure and HLA in healthy donors. Study observations and caveats: Some TCR beta chains (over 150 of them) were listed as cytomegalovirus-associated. Productive rates of about 90% or about 30% were seen for most TCR beta V segments in an earlier analysis.

The PCR employed 60 Vbeta primers together with 13 Jbeta primers. Sequencing was performed with immunoSEQ multiplex PCR; in TCRdb, only in-frame clones are kept and a portion is missing. This table has approximately 150,000 clones, 73% appearing once. Sequenced material: PBMCs. The TCR sequence derives from a woman aged 18-29 years in good health and CMV-seronegative.

CDR3 sequence reads: CSVGQGARFYGYTF. Written as DNA, the CDR3 is TGCAGCGTTGGGCAGGGGGCGCGTTTCTATGGCTACACCTTC. The J gene is TRBJ1-2, the V gene TRBV29-1; 8 bases are shared with TRBD1. CDR3 size: 14 residues. Germline CDR1 is SQVTM and CDR2 is ANQGSEA. V gave up 4 bases and J gave up 4 bases; unmatched junction bases: 8. Full variable domain (outside the CDR3, taken from reference TRBV29-1 and TRBJ1-2): SAVISQKPSRDICQRGTSLTIQCQVDSQVTMMFWYRQQPGQSLTLIATANQGSEATYESGFVIDKFPISRPNLTFSTLTVSNMSPEDSSIYLCSVGQGARFYGYTFGSGTRLTVV.